The 23 T cell receptor beta chains reported below all come from one sample, sequenced in a study of cytomegalovirus exposure and HLA in healthy donors. The table came from immunoSEQ multiplex PCR; TCRdb's copy has only in-frame clones and leaves some out. The sample consists of hundreds of thousands of clones, more than 75% of them appearing once. The sequenced material came from PBMCs. The receptors come from a woman between 18 and 29 years old in good health and CMV-seronegative.

This clone was detected once. V usage is TRBV10-2 and J usage is TRBJ2-2; D not resolved. Trimming removed 2 bases at V and 6 bases at J, with 4 bases between. Germline lookup yields CDR1 WSHSY and CDR2 SAAADI. The CDR3 length is 12 residues. The DNA of the CDR3 is TGCGCCAGCAGTGAGCTCGCCGGGGAGCTGTTTTTT. Protein: CASSELAGELFF.

This clone was recorded once. The genes are TRBV30 and TRBJ2-7; TRBD2 is a possible D gene (6 bases). Trimming took off 4 bases at V and 3 bases at J, with 19 bases between the two ends. Germline loops: CDR1 GTSNPN, CDR2 SVGIG (reference sequence). The CDR3 is 15 amino acids. CDR3 DNA: TGTGCCTGGACCAAGGCGGGGAGGACCTTCTACGAGCAGTACTTC. This translates into CAWTKAGRTFYEQYF.

The J gene is TRBJ1-5, the V gene TRBV27, with D maybe TRBD1 (5 bases). The CDR3 totals 15 residues. V lost 4 bases and J lost 3, with 13 bases in between. Germline CDR1 reads MNHEY; CDR2 reads SMNVEV (reference sequence). The CDR3 nucleotides read TGTGCCAGCAGTTCCTACAGGCCAGTCAATCAGCCCCAGCATTTT. It is translated as CASSSYRPVNQPQHF.

The CDR3 loop is CASSISAGGVSSYEQYF. DNA of the CDR3: TGTGCCAGTAGTATTTCGGCAGGGGGCGTGAGCTCCTACGAGCAGTACTTC. This sequence joins TRBV19 and TRBJ2-7, with TRBD1 matching over 8 bases. Germline V lookup: CDR1 LNHDA, CDR2 SQIVND (reference sequence). This CDR3 contains 17 residues. After removal of 3 bases from V and 0 bases from J, the junction contained 10 bases not matched to a gene.

There are a few counts of this clone. Different DNA sequences within this sample yield the same CDR3. The gene calls are TRBV18 and TRBJ1-4, with 7 bases that match TRBD1. CDR3 length: 14 residues. CDR1 and CDR2 from the germline V gene are KGHSH and LQKENI. V dropped 2 bases and J dropped 7; count of bases not matched to a gene: 4. CDR3 sequence reads: CASSPTGAGEKLFF. As DNA, the CDR3 is TGTGCCAGCTCACCAACAGGGGCCGGTGAAAAACTGTTTTTT.

This chain joins TRBV7-6 and TRBJ1-1; D not resolved. Trimming took off 3 bases at V and 1 base at J, with 6 bases between the two ends. This CDR3 has 13 amino acids. Germline V gives CDR1 SGHVS, CDR2 FNYEAQ. The CDR3 is CASSFQENTEAFF. The CDR3 bases are TGTGCCAGCAGCTTTCAGGAGAACACTGAAGCTTTCTTT.

CDR3 in DNA: TGCGCCAGCAGCCAAAGGCCTAGCGAACACTACGAGCAGTACTTC. Protein product: CASSQRPSEHYEQYF. The rearrangement uses TRBV4-3 and TRBJ2-7; a possible D gene is TRBD2 (6 bases). Germline assignment: CDR1 LGHNA and CDR2 YSLEER. CDR3 length: 15 amino acids. V lost 2 bases to trimming and J lost 3 bases, with 14 bases between them.

The rearrangement uses TRBV6-5 and TRBJ1-5, with TRBD1 matching 7 bases. This CDR3 spans 11 amino acids. Germline V gene data show CDR1 as MNHEY and CDR2 as SVGAGI. V trimming: 6 bases; J trimming: 12 bases; junction bases outside the gene matches: 5. CDR3 residues: CASSTGTDQHF. CDR3 DNA sequence: TGTGCCAGCAGCACCGGGACAGACCAGCATTTT.

V is TRBV5-1 and J is TRBJ2-5, with 10 bases matching TRBD1. The CDR3 length is 19 residues. Germline V gene data show CDR1 as SGHRS and CDR2 as YFSETQ. J gave up 4 bases and V 3 bases, and 18 bases lay outside the gene matches. The CDR3 loop reads CASSWDSAGTGDYLETQYF. The CDR3 DNA is TGCGCCAGCAGCTGGGACTCCGCCGGGACAGGGGATTATCTAGAGACCCAGTACTTC. Full variable domain (rest looked up from reference TRBV5-1 and TRBJ2-5): KAGVTQTPRYLIKTRGQQVTLSCSPISGHRSVSWYQQTPGQGLQFLFEYFSETQRNKGNFPGRFSGRQFSNSRSEMNVSTLELGDSALYLCASSWDSAGTGDYLETQYFGPGTRLLVL.

This clone was seen a handful of times. This chain joins TRBV4-3 and TRBJ1-1; D ambiguous. Deletions cut 1 base from V and 0 bases from J, with 6 bases between. Germline assignment: CDR1 LGHNA and CDR2 YSLEER. The CDR3 extends over 14 amino acids. The DNA for the CDR3 is TGCGCCAGCAGCCAAGGTTTAGTGAACACTGAAGCTTTCTTT. Translating gives CASSQGLVNTEAFF.

The chain has TRBV5-4 and TRBJ1-2; TRBD1 is a possible D gene (6 bases). This CDR3 comprises 13 residues. CDR1 is SGHNT, CDR2 YYREEE, per germline (reference sequence). V lost 3 bases and J 6 bases, leaving 12 bases between the germline ends. The DNA of the CDR3 is TGTGCCAGCAGCTCGACAGGCCGGAATGGCTACACCTTC. Amino acids: CASSSTGRNGYTF.

The chain carries TRBV10-1 and TRBJ2-7, with 9 bases aligning to TRBD1. V lost 5 bases and J lost 6; bases outside the gene matches: 17. Germline values: CDR1 WNHNN, CDR2 SYGVQD (reference sequence). This CDR3 has 17 amino acids. The CDR3 coding sequence is TGCGCCAGCAGTCGAGCTCGAGGACAGGGGCCGGTCAGCGAGCAGTACTTC. Protein product: CASSRARGQGPVSEQYF.

J is TRBJ2-1 and V is TRBV18, with TRBD2 as a possible D gene (6 bases). V lost 0 bases to trimming and J lost 1 base, with 10 bases between them. CDR3 size: 16 residues. Germline CDR1 reads KGHSH; CDR2 reads LQKENI. The CDR3 DNA reads as TGTGCCAGCTCACCACCGTTACTAGCTTCCTACAATGAGCAGTTCTTC. Translation: CASSPPLLASYNEQFF.

The V gene is TRBV29-1, the J gene TRBJ2-7; a weak D match, TRBD2 (6 bases). The V gene lost 3 bases and the J gene lost 3 bases, with 15 bases spanning the gap. CDR1 is SQVTM and CDR2 is ANQGSEA in the germline V gene. The CDR3 is made up of 14 amino acids. DNA of the CDR3: TGCAGCGTTGAGATGTCCGGGGGAATCTACGAGCAGTACTTC. It yields the protein CSVEMSGGIYEQYF.

The gene calls are TRBV28 and TRBJ1-3, with 12 positions matching TRBD1. CDR3 length: 15 amino acids. Germline CDR1 MDHEN, CDR2 SYDVKM. V lost 10 bases to trimming and J lost 7 bases; unmatched junction nucleotides: 11. CDR3 protein: CAILGSGQGANTIYF. CDR3 DNA: TGTGCCATCTTAGGGTCGGGACAGGGGGCGAACACCATATATTTT.

This clone was detected only a few times. V is TRBV7-8 and J is TRBJ1-5; D possibly corresponds to TRBD1 (6 bases). This CDR3 has 15 residues. From germline, CDR1 is SGHVS and CDR2 FQNEAQ. The V end lost 5 bases, the J end lost 5 bases, and 16 bases lay between the germline ends. This CDR3 is CASSHNTGLYQPQHF. The CDR3, as DNA: TGTGCCAGCAGCCACAATACAGGGTTGTATCAGCCCCAGCATTTT. Filled out from reference TRBV7-8 and TRBJ1-5, the complete variable domain reads GAGVSQSPRYKVAKRGQDVALRCDPISGHVSLFWYQQALGQGPEFLTYFQNEAQLDKSGLPSDRFFAERPEGSVSTLKIQRTQQEDSAVYLCASSHNTGLYQPQHFGDGTRLSIL.

The CDR3 sequence is CATSPEGRSYNEQFF. As DNA, the CDR3 is TGTGCCACCTCGCCGGAGGGGCGCTCCTACAATGAGCAGTTCTTC. J is TRBJ2-1 and V is TRBV6-5, with D possibly being TRBD2 (6 bases). The CDR3 spans 15 residues. The V end lost 10 bases, the J end lost 0 bases, and 16 bases lay between the germline ends. The germline V gene encodes CDR1 MNHEY and CDR2 SVGAGI.

The chain employs TRBV19 and TRBJ1-5; maybe TRBD1 (6 bases). The germline V gene encodes CDR1 LNHDA and CDR2 SQIVND (reference sequence). The V end was cut by 3 bases, the J end by 0 bases, with 15 bases between. The CDR3 is 17 amino acids. The CDR3 loop is CASSITGGRDSNQPQHF. In DNA form, the CDR3 reads TGTGCCAGTAGTATCACGGGGGGGCGGGATAGCAATCAGCCCCAGCATTTT.

This chain joins TRBV5-4 and TRBJ2-1; TRBD2 agrees at 11 bases. CDR1 is SGHNT and CDR2 is YYREEE in the germline V gene (reference sequence). The CDR3 has 19 residues. With V trimmed by 6 bases and J by 0 bases, 14 bases remained unmatched. CDR3 DNA: TGTGCCAGCAACAAAAGACCGGGACTAGCGGTTACCTCCTACAATGAGCAGTTCTTC. This translates into CASNKRPGLAVTSYNEQFF.

This chain connects TRBV7-2 to TRBJ2-7; 9 bases line up with TRBD2. Germline-derived CDR1 and CDR2 are SGHTA and FQGNSA. The CDR3 spans 14 residues. V was pared by 6 bases and J by 4 bases, with 7 bases of the junction left unmatched. CDR3 loop: CASRLVAGVYEQYF. Written as DNA, the CDR3 is TGTGCCAGCAGACTGGTAGCGGGAGTATACGAGCAGTACTTC.

V gene TRBV7-2 combines with J gene TRBJ2-7, with D perhaps matching TRBD1 (6 bases). Germline CDR1 and CDR2: SGHTA and FQGNSA. The CDR3 is made up of 16 amino acids. V shed 1 base and J shed 0 bases, with 13 bases lying between them. The CDR3 DNA is TGTGCCAGCAGCTTAGTATTGCCGACAGGCTCCTACGAGCAGTACTTC. This sequence encodes CASSLVLPTGSYEQYF.

V gene TRBV5-4 combines with J gene TRBJ1-1; D may be TRBD1 (5 bases). CDR3 length equals 15 residues. Germline lookup yields CDR1 SGHNT and CDR2 YYREEE (reference sequence). Trimming cost V 4 bases and J 5 bases, with 18 bases left between them. The CDR3 bases are TGTGCCAGCAGCCCAGCCCCGGGGGACCGGACTGAAGCTTTCTTT. Protein: CASSPAPGDRTEAFF.

V and J are TRBV27 and TRBJ1-3; 7 bases match TRBD1. J lost 2 bases, V lost 5 bases, and 6 bases had no gene match. CDR1 is MNHEY, CDR2 SMNVEV, per germline (reference sequence). The CDR3 extends over 15 amino acids. CDR3 coding DNA: TGTGCCAGCAGTAAGGGGGCTTTTACTGGAAACACCATATATTTT. Its protein is CASSKGAFTGNTIYF.